A single sample gave rise to the 25 T cell receptor beta chains below, sequenced in a study of spatial heterogeneity in lung cancer. Time point: sample taken at primary tumor resection. Whole RNA, which was extracted from tumor, nontumor lung tissue or frozen PBMC, was sequenced without any cell sorting. One entry per CDR3 protein, called by TCRdb with MiXCR from the 5' RACE reads. Of about 82,000 distinct CDR3 sequences in the sample, over 10% were seen once. Here the sequenced sample was PBMCs, taken at surgery. Source of these receptors: a male donor with early-stage non-small cell lung cancer.

This clonotype was recorded a few times. J is TRBJ1-1 and V is TRBV3-1; no definite D call. Trimming left V 1 base short and J 8 bases short, with 14 bases between. Germline CDR1 and CDR2: LGHDT and YNNKEL (reference sequence). There are 14 residues in the CDR3. CDR3 sequence reads: CASSQVGWVQEAFF. CDR3 nucleotide sequence: TGTGCCAGCAGCCAAGTGGGGTGGGTACAAGAAGCTTTCTTT.

The rearrangement links TRBV12-3 or TRBV12-4 to TRBJ1-1, with D unclear. Trimming pared 3 bases from V and 4 bases from J, leaving 9 bases between. This CDR3 region has 13 residues. This CDR3 is CASSFLESTEAFF. CDR3 nucleotide sequence: TGTGCCAGCAGTTTTCTTGAGAGCACTGAAGCTTTCTTT.

This clonotype was detected many times. The J gene is TRBJ1-3, the V gene TRBV20-1; D remains ambiguous. Germline CDR1 DFQATT, CDR2 SNEGSKA (reference sequence). Trimming removed 0 bases from V and 0 bases from J, with 6 bases in between. The CDR3 is 14 residues long. In nucleotides, the CDR3 is TGCAGTGCTAGAGATAACAACTCTGGAAACACCATATATTTT. Its translation: CSARDNNSGNTIYF.

This clonotype was detected only a few times. The chain couples TRBV13 to TRBJ2-7, with D maybe TRBD2 (6 bases). V was pared by 6 bases and J by 3 bases, with 15 bases between. The CDR3 spans 14 residues. Per the germline V gene, CDR1 is PRHDT and CDR2 is FYEKMQ (reference sequence). CDR3 residues: CASSSGTEVYEQYF. The CDR3 coding sequence is TGTGCCAGCAGTTCCGGGACTGAAGTCTACGAGCAGTACTTC.

The chain recombines TRBV19 with TRBJ2-7; D call uncertain. V dropped 6 bases and J dropped 7 bases, with 19 bases sitting between them. The CDR3 consists of 14 residues. Germline V gives CDR1 LNHDA, CDR2 SQIVND (reference sequence). In DNA form, the CDR3 reads TGTGCCAGTAGCGCCTTGGACCGTGGTAAAGAGCAGTACTTC. Translated, it gives CASSALDRGKEQYF.

The chain joins TRBV4-1 to TRBJ2-2, with TRBD2 identical over 10 bases. Looked up from germline, CDR1 is MGHRA and CDR2 is YSYEKL. The CDR3 contains 17 residues. J was trimmed by 0 bases and V by 1 base; bases with no gene match: 2. The CDR3 sequence is CASSQGTSGTNTGELFF. For the CDR3, the DNA is TGCGCCAGCAGCCAAGGGACTAGCGGAACGAACACCGGGGAGCTGTTTTTT.

A few counts support this clonotype. This rearrangement joins TRBV7-9 to TRBJ2-5; D is unresolved. The V end lost 2 bases, the J end lost 6 bases, and 7 bases lay between the germline ends. The CDR3 is made up of 12 amino acids. CDR1 and CDR2 (germline): SEHNR, FQNEAQ (reference sequence). The CDR3 region is CASSLSSQTQYF. The CDR3 coding sequence is TGTGCCAGCAGCTTATCCTCACAGACCCAGTACTTC.

This clonotype was recorded a few times. The chain employs TRBV28 and TRBJ2-7; no definite D call. The ends were cut back, 2 bases at V and 2 bases at J, with 10 bases in the middle. CDR3 length: 14 amino acids. Germline CDR1 reads MDHEN; CDR2 reads SYDVKM. The DNA for the CDR3 is TGTGCCAGCAGTTTAGGGCAGGCCGCCTACGAGCAGTACTTC. It codes for CASSLGQAAYEQYF. Full variable domain (missing parts from reference TRBV28 and TRBJ2-7): DVKVTQSSRYLVKRTGEKVFLECVQDMDHENMFWYRQDPGLGLRLIYFSYDVKMKEKGDIPEGYSVSREKKERFSLILESASTNQTSMYLCASSLGQAAYEQYFGPGTRLTVT.

This clonotype has more than one count but fewer than ten. The V call is TRBV5-1, the J call TRBJ2-6; tentative D call: TRBD1 (5 bases). This CDR3 has 16 residues. The germline gives CDR1 SGHRS, CDR2 YFSETQ. Trimming removed 6 bases from V and 4 bases from J, with 17 bases in between. This CDR3 reads CASTPDQGTGANVLTF. The CDR3 nucleotides read TGCGCCAGCACCCCCGATCAGGGTACCGGGGCCAACGTCCTGACTTTC. Variable domain in full (rest from reference TRBV5-1 and TRBJ2-6): KAGVTQTPRYLIKTRGQQVTLSCSPISGHRSVSWYQQTPGQGLQFLFEYFSETQRNKGNFPGRFSGRQFSNSRSEMNVSTLELGDSALYLCASTPDQGTGANVLTFGAGSRLTVL.

The V gene is TRBV10-3, the J gene TRBJ2-2, with a weak D call TRBD1 (5 bases). Germline assignment: CDR1 ENHRY and CDR2 SYGVKD. V was trimmed by 5 bases and J by 3 bases, leaving 10 bases between them. The CDR3 spans 14 residues. CDR3 protein: CAISRGPDTGELFF. The CDR3 DNA is TGTGCCATCAGTAGGGGCCCGGACACCGGGGAGCTGTTTTTT.

This clonotype was counted a few times. V is TRBV30 and J is TRBJ1-1, with D unresolved. The CDR3 has 12 residues. Trimming cost V 0 bases and J 7 bases, with 9 bases left between them. Germline CDR1 and CDR2: GTSNPN and SVGIG (reference sequence). This CDR3 is CAWSVLYGEAFF. DNA for the CDR3: TGTGCCTGGAGTGTATTATACGGTGAAGCTTTCTTT.

Details on this clonotype: A read error is possible here, since a much larger clone lies one base away. V usage is TRBV5-6 and J usage is TRBJ2-2; D is unclear. The CDR3 contains 12 residues. The V gene lost 9 bases and the J gene lost 1 base, with 7 bases spanning the gap. Germline V gives CDR1 SGHDT, CDR2 YYEEEE. Written as DNA, the CDR3 is TGTGCCACCAATGAGAACACCGGGGAGCTGTTTTTT. Residues: CATNENTGELFF.

The chain employs TRBV12-5 and TRBJ1-1; D is unresolved. Germline CDR1 LGHNT, CDR2 FRNRAP. CDR3 length: 13 amino acids. The ends were cut back, 3 bases at V and 6 bases at J, with 11 bases in the middle. CDR3 residues: CASGLTVGAEAFF. For the CDR3, the DNA is TGTGCTAGTGGTTTAACAGTGGGAGCTGAAGCTTTCTTT. Full variable domain (missing parts from reference TRBV12-5 and TRBJ1-1): DARVTQTPRHKVTEMGQEVTMRCQPILGHNTVFWYRQTMMQGLELLAYFRNRAPLDDSGMPKDRFSAEMPDATLATLKIQPSEPRDSAVYFCASGLTVGAEAFFGQGTRLTVV.

Only a few counts were recorded for this clonotype. This chain joins TRBV14 and TRBJ2-1, with 11 bases lining up with TRBD2. Looked up from germline, CDR1 is SGHDN and CDR2 is FVKESK. The V segment lost 4 bases and the J segment 0 bases; nucleotides outside the gene matches: 8. CDR3 length: 18 residues. The CDR3: CASSRTSGGPSSYNEQFF. CDR3 DNA sequence: TGTGCCAGCAGCCGAACTAGCGGGGGCCCGAGCTCCTACAATGAGCAGTTCTTC.

The rearrangement joins TRBV28 to TRBJ2-5; TRBD2 matches at 12 bases. The CDR3 loop spans 15 amino acids. The V gene end was trimmed by 6 bases and the J gene end by 4 bases; junction bases not matched to a gene: 6. The germline V gene has CDR1 MDHEN and CDR2 SYDVKM. The CDR3 DNA sequence: TGTGCCAGCAGGTCTAGCGGGGGGGCCTCAGAGACCCAGTACTTC. Residues: CASRSSGGASETQYF.

This clonotype was seen a few times. The chain carries TRBV10-3 and TRBJ1-1; possible D gene TRBD1, 6 bases. The CDR3 contains 14 residues. Germline CDR1 and CDR2: ENHRY and SYGVKD. V gave up 2 bases and J gave up 4 bases, with 11 bases separating them. The CDR3 here is CAISESGGGTEAFF. Here the CDR3 DNA reads TGTGCCATCAGTGAGAGTGGAGGGGGCACTGAAGCTTTCTTT.

The rearrangement joins TRBV7-2 to TRBJ2-2; D remains unclear. V shed 1 base and J shed 6 bases, with 18 bases lying between them. The CDR3 runs 17 residues. The germline V gene encodes CDR1 SGHTA and CDR2 FQGNSA. For the CDR3, the DNA is TGTGCCAGCAGCTTAGGTAGTGTGCAGCGTAAAGCCGGGGAGCTGTTTTTT. Translated, it gives CASSLGSVQRKAGELFF.

The V gene is TRBV10-1, the J gene TRBJ2-7; no definite D call. CDR3 length equals 13 residues. V lost 2 bases and J lost 3, with 8 bases in between. Germline V CDR1 and CDR2: WNHNN, SYGVQD (reference sequence). The CDR3 region has the DNA TGCGCCAGCAGTGAGGAGGAAGACTACGAGCAGTACTTC. Residues: CASSEEEDYEQYF.

A few counts support this clonotype. J is TRBJ2-1 and V is TRBV30, with D possibly being TRBD1 (6 bases). V was pared by 2 bases and J by 6 bases, with 11 bases between. Germline V gene data show CDR1 as GTSNPN and CDR2 as SVGIG (reference sequence). This CDR3 has 13 amino acids. The CDR3 here is CAWSPDSPNEQFF. As DNA, the CDR3 is TGTGCCTGGAGTCCGGACAGCCCCAATGAGCAGTTCTTC.

There are a few counts of this clonotype. The gene calls are TRBV15 and TRBJ1-6; no definite D call. The V gene's germline CDR1 is LNHNV and CDR2 YYDKDF (reference sequence). The CDR3 loop spans 14 amino acids. Trimming removed 0 bases at V and 9 bases at J, with 9 bases between. The CDR3 DNA sequence: TGTGCCACCAGCAGAGATTCGGGGAGTTCACCCCTCCACTTT. Its protein is CATSRDSGSSPLHF.

The chain couples TRBV29-1 to TRBJ2-3; D might be TRBD2 (6 bases). CDR3 size: 14 residues. V dropped 4 bases and J dropped 5 bases, with 16 bases sitting between them. Per the germline V gene, CDR1 is SQVTM and CDR2 is ANQGSEA. The CDR3 DNA reads TGCAGCGTTGCGGAGGGGCTAATAATAGATACGCAGTATTTT. Translating gives CSVAEGLIIDTQYF.

The CDR3 nucleotides are TGTGCCTGGAGTAGACAGGGGGTCTACACCTTC. Its protein product is CAWSRQGVYTF. This rearrangement joins TRBV30 to TRBJ1-2; TRBD1 agrees at 9 bases. This CDR3 is built from 11 residues. Trimming removed 2 bases from V and 10 bases from J; junction bases left unmatched: 2. Germline assignment: CDR1 GTSNPN and CDR2 SVGIG (reference sequence).

This chain joins TRBV29-1 and TRBJ2-1; TRBD1 matches at 11 bases. CDR3 length: 16 residues. Germline loops: CDR1 SQVTM, CDR2 ANQGSEA. Trimming at V came to 4 bases and at J to 0 bases, leaving 5 bases not matched to a gene. CDR3 protein: CSVVGDRGSSYNEQFF. In DNA, the CDR3 is TGCAGCGTTGTGGGGGACAGGGGGTCCTCCTACAATGAGCAGTTCTTC.

This clonotype was counted only a few times. The V gene is TRBV2, the J gene TRBJ2-3; perhaps TRBD2 as D (7 bases). The CDR3 length is 14 residues. Trimming took 11 bases from V and 2 from J, leaving 17 bases between them. Germline V gene sequence: CDR1 SNHLY, CDR2 FYNNEI. The CDR3 here is CAEGGGGPTDTQYF. The CDR3 coding sequence is TGTGCCGAGGGAGGGGGGGGCCCCACAGATACGCAGTATTTT.

This clonotype was detected only a few times. The J gene is TRBJ2-7, the V gene TRBV11-2; D is unclear. V was shortened by 2 bases and J by 5 bases, with 10 bases between the two germline ends. The germline V gene has CDR1 SGHAT and CDR2 FQNNGV. The CDR3 contains 13 residues. The DNA for the CDR3 is TGTGCCAGCAGCTTAAACATGAGGAACGAGCAGTACTTC. It encodes CASSLNMRNEQYF.